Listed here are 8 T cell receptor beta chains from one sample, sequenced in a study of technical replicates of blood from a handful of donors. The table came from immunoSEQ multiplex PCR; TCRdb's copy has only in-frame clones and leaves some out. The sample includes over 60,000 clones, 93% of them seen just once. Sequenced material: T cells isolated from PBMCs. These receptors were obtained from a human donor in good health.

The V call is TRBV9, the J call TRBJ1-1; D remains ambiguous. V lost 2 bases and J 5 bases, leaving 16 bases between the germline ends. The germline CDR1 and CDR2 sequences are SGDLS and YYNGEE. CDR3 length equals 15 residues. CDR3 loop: CASSVTLGGGTEAFF. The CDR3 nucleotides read TGTGCCAGCAGCGTTACTCTGGGAGGAGGGACTGAAGCTTTCTTT.

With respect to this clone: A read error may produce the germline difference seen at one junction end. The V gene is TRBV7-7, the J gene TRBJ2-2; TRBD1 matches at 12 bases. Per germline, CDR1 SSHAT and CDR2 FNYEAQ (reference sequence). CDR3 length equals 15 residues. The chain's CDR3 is CASSWGQGANGELFF. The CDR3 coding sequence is TGTGCTAGCAGCTGGGGACAGGGGGCTAACGGGGAGCTGTTTTTT.

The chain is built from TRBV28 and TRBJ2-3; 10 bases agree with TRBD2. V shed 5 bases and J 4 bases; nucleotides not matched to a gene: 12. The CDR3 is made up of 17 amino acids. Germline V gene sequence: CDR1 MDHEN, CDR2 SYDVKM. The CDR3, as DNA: TGTGCCAGCAGTCAGCGCGGCATAGCGGGAGGCGCAGATACGCAGTATTTT. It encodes CASSQRGIAGGADTQYF.

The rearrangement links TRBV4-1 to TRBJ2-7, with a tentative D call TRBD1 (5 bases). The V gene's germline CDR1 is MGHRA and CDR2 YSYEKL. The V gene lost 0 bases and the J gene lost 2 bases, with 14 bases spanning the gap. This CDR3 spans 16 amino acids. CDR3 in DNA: TGCGCCAGCAGCCAAGATCAGGAAGGGGATCCCTACGAGCAGTACTTC. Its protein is CASSQDQEGDPYEQYF.

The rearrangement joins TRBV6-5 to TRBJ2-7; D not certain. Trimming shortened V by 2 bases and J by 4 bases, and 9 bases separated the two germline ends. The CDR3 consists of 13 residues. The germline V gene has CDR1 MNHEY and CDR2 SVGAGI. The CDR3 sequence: CASSYRQRYEQYF. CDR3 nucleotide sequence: TGTGCCAGCAGTTACCGGCAGCGTTACGAGCAGTACTTC.

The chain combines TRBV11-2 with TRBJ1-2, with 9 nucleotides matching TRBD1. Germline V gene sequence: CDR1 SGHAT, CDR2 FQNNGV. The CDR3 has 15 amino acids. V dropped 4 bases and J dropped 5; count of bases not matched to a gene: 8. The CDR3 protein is CASSSIQGAPYGYTF. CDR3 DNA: TGTGCCAGCAGCTCAATACAGGGGGCGCCGTATGGCTACACCTTC. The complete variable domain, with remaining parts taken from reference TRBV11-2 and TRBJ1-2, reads EAGVAQSPRYKIIEKRQSVAFWCNPISGHATLYWYQQILGQGPKLLIQFQNNGVVDDSQLPKDRFSAERLKGVDSTLKIQPAKLEDSAVYLCASSSIQGAPYGYTFGSGTRLTVV.

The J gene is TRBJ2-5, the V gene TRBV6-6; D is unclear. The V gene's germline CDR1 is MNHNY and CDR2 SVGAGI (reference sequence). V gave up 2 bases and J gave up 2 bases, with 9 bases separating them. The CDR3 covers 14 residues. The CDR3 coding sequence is TGTGCCAGCAGTTACCCTTTGAGACAAGAGACCCAGTACTTC. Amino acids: CASSYPLRQETQYF.

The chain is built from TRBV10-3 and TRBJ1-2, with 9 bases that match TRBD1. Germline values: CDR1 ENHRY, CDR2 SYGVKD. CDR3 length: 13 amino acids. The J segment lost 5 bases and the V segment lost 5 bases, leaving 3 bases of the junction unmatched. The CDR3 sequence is CAISSDRGYGYTF. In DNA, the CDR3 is TGTGCCATCAGTTCCGACAGGGGGTATGGCTACACCTTC.